This TCR beta chain was documented in a study of blood T cell repertoires in COVID-19. The length of the CDR3 is 12 residues. CDR1 is GTSNPN and CDR2 is SVGIG in the germline V gene (reference sequence). V dropped 6 bases and J dropped 8 bases, with 16 bases sitting between them. Produced via immunoSEQ multiplex PCR; TCRdb's table is partial and in-frame only. Of about 250,000 clones in the sample, approximately 84% are singletons; the top ten hold more than 1.5%. Sequenced: PBMCs or T cells enriched from blood (not recorded which). The genes are TRBV30 and TRBJ1-1; D not resolved. This TCR was recovered from a middle-aged man who had recovered from COVID-19. The CDR3 sequence: CACQSRGTEAFF. CDR3 sequence (DNA): TGTGCCTGCCAAAGTCGGGGAACCGAAGCTTTCTTT. Together with reference TRBV30 and TRBJ1-1, the CDR3 gives the full variable domain: SQTIHQWPATLVQPVGSPLSLECTVEGTSNPNLYWYRQAAGRGLQLLFYSVGIGQISSEVPQNLSASRPQDRQFILSSKKLLLSDSGFYLCACQSRGTEAFFGQGTRLTVV.